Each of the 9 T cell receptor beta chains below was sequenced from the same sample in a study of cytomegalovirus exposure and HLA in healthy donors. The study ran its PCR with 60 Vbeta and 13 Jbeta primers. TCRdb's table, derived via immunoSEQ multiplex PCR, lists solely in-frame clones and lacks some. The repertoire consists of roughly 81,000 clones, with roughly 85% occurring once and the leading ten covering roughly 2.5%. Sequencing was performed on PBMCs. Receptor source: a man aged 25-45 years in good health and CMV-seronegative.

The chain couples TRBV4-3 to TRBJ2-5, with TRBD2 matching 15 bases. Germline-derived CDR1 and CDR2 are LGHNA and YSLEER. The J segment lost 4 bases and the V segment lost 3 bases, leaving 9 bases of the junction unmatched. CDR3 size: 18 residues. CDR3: CASSQGLAGGVLGETQYF. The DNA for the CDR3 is TGCGCCAGCAGCCAGGGACTAGCGGGGGGTGTTTTGGGAGAGACCCAGTACTTC.

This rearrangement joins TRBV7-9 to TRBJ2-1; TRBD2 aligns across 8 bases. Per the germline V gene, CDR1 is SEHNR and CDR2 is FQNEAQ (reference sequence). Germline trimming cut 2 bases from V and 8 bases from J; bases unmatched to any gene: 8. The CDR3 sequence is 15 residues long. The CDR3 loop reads CASSLKAGVSHEQFF. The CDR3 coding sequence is TGTGCCAGCAGCTTAAAAGCGGGAGTCAGCCATGAGCAGTTCTTC. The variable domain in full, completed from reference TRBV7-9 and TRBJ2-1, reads DTGVSQNPRHKITKRGQNVTFRCDPISEHNRLYWYRQTLGQGPEFLTYFQNEAQLEKSRLLSDRFSAERPKGSFSTLEIQRTEQGDSAMYLCASSLKAGVSHEQFFGPGTRLTVL.

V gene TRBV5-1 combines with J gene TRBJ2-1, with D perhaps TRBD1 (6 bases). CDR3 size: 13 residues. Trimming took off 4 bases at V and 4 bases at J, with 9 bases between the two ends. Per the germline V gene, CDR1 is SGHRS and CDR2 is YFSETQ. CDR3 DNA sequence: TGCGCCAGCAGCCACGGACAGTACAATGAGCAGTTCTTC. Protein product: CASSHGQYNEQFF. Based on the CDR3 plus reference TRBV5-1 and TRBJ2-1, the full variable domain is KAGVTQTPRYLIKTRGQQVTLSCSPISGHRSVSWYQQTPGQGLQFLFEYFSETQRNKGNFPGRFSGRQFSNSRSEMNVSTLELGDSALYLCASSHGQYNEQFFGPGTRLTVL.

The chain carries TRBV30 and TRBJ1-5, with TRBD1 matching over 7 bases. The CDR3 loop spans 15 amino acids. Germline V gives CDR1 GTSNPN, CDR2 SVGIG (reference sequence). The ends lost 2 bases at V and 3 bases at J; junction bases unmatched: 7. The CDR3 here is CAWSTRQGDNQPQHF. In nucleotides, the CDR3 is TGTGCCTGGAGTACCCGACAGGGAGACAATCAGCCCCAGCATTTT.

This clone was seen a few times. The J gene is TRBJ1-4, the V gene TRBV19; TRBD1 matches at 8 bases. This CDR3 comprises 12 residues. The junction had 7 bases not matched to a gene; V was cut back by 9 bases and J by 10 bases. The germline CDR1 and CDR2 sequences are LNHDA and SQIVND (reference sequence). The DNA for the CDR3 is TGTGCCAGCAGACAGGGGATGGGAAAACTGTTTTTT. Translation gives CASRQGMGKLFF.

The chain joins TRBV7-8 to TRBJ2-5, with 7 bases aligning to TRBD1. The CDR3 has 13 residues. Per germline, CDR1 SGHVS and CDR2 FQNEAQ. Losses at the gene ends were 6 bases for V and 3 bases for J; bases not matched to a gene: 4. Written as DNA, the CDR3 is TGTGCCAGCAGTCTGGACAGGAAAGAGACCCAGTACTTC. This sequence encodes CASSLDRKETQYF.

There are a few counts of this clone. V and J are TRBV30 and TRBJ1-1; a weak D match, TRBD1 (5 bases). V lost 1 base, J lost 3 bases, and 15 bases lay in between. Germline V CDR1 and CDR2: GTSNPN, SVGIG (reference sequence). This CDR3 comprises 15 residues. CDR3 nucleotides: TGTGCCTGGAGTGCTGCCCGGTGGGGGGACACTGAAGCTTTCTTT. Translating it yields CAWSAARWGDTEAFF.

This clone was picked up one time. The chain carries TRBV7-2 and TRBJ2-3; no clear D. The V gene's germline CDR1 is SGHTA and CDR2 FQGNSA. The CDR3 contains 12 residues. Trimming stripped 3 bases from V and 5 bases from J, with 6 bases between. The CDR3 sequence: CASSFFGDTQYF. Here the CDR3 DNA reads TGTGCCAGCAGCTTTTTCGGAGATACGCAGTATTTT.

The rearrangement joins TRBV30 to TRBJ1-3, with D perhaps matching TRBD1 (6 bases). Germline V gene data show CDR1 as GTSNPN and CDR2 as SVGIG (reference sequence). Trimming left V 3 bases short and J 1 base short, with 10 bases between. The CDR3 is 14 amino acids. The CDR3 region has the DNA TGTGCCTGGAGCAGGGGCTTATCTGGAAACACCATATATTTT. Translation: CAWSRGLSGNTIYF.